This T cell receptor (beta chain) was sequenced during a study of cytotoxic CD8 clonotypes in ibrutinib-treated CLL. In the study overall: Mean productive templates were 255,043; mean productive rearrangements were about 90,000.

Profiled with immunoSEQ multiplex PCR; TCRdb holds only in-frame clones, not every one. The table records more than 150,000 clones, 72% of them present only once. The CDR3 consists of 13 residues. From germline, CDR1 is SGHAT and CDR2 FQNNGV. V shed 1 base and J shed 6 bases, with 10 bases lying between them. The rearrangement joins TRBV11-2 to TRBJ2-7; D possibly corresponds to TRBD1 (5 bases). The TCR was taken from a human donor with chronic lymphocytic leukemia. The sequencing used PBMCs, collected after 24 months of ibrutinib treatment. The CDR3: CASSLGAGFEQYF. Written as DNA, the CDR3 is TGTGCCAGCAGCTTAGGTGCAGGGTTCGAGCAGTACTTC.